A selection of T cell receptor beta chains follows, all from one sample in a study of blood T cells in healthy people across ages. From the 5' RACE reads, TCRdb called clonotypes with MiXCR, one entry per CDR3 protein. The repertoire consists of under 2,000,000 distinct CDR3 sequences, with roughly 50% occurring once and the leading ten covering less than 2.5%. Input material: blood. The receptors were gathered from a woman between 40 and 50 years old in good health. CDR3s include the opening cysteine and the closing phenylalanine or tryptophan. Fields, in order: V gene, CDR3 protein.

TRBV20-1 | CSAKDRINVGEQFF
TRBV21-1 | CASSKAPGNAEGRPEAFF
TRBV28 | CASSLPPPGKVFGYTF
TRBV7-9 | CASSLRGDGEQYF
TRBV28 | CASSSGRPYEQYF
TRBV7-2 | CASSPTMLQGLRETQHF
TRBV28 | CASRLTGEVEKLFF
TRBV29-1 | CSVPPGVGGYTF
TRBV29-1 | CSAPRDRGTDTQYF
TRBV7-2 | CASSVTLLAGGYNEQFF
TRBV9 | CASSEPQRPWEYEQYF